What follows describes a single T cell receptor (beta chain). Its antigen is unknown. Treatment given: approximately 10-day PBMC culture with coronavirus spike peptide pools or control peptides (ViraFEST assay). T cells were expanded with peptide pools, and expanded clonotypes were identified by TCR sequencing. Positive PCR tests were logged from March through December 2020, ahead of US Alpha, Beta and Delta variants. The sample is drawn from a study of vaccination and CD4 T cells after COVID-19. For the study at large: At a median around 100 days (range 35 to 161) after diagnosis, post-COVID samples were drawn.

Overall study results and limits: Rising from 21 to 38, the median of SARS-CoV-2-reactive clonotypes did not change significantly.

The Oncomine TCR Beta short-read assay sequenced DNA from cultured CD4+ T cells. Via MiXCR, TCRdb re-called the PCR reads, giving one row per CDR3 protein. This sample carries approximately 5,000 distinct CDR3 sequences, around half of them seen once, and the ten largest clones take roughly a fifth. Trimming pared 6 bases from V and 1 base from J, leaving 16 bases between. Germline V gene data show CDR1 as SGHDT and CDR2 as YYEEEE. This CDR3 region has 15 residues. The sequence was collected from a human donor who had recovered from COVID-19. Sequenced: CD4+ T cells from blood, cultured in vitro. The rearrangement links TRBV5-6 to TRBJ2-5, with D maybe TRBD1 (6 bases). The CDR3 protein is CASTGRTESQETQYF. CDR3 DNA: TGTGCCAGCACAGGTAGGACAGAAAGCCAAGAGACCCAGTACTTC.